The following is a TCR beta chain sequence with its context. The data belong to a study of cytomegalovirus exposure and HLA in healthy donors. CDR3 size: 15 residues. Trimming cost V 5 bases and J 4 bases; bases outside gene matches: 10. Germline V gives CDR1 SGHVS, CDR2 FQNEAQ. With 60 Vbeta and 13 Jbeta primers, the PCR was carried out. Sequenced by immunoSEQ multiplex PCR; TCRdb stores in-frame clones only, minus some. Among about 190,000 clones listed, roughly 86% were seen once. The clonotype was recovered from a man aged 35 to 55 in good health and CMV-seropositive. Sequencing was performed on PBMCs. The chain carries TRBV7-8 and TRBJ2-5, with 7 bases that match TRBD2. This CDR3 is CASSPTSGALETQYF. The DNA of the CDR3 is TGTGCCAGCAGCCCTACCAGCGGGGCCCTAGAGACCCAGTACTTC.